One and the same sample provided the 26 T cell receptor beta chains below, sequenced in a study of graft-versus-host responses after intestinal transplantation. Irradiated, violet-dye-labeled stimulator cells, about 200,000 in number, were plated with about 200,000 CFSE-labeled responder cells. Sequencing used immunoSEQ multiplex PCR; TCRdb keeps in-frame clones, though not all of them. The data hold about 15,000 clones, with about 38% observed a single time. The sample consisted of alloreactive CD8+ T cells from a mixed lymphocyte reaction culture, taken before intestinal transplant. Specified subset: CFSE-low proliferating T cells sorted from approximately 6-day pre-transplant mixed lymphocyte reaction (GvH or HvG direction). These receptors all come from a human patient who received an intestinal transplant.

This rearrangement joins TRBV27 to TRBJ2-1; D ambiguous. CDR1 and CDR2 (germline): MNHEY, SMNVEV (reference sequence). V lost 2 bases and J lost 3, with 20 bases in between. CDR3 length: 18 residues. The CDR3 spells CASSLIGPLVPNYNEQFF. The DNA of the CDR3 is TGTGCCAGCAGTTTAATTGGACCCCTAGTTCCGAACTACAATGAGCAGTTCTTC.

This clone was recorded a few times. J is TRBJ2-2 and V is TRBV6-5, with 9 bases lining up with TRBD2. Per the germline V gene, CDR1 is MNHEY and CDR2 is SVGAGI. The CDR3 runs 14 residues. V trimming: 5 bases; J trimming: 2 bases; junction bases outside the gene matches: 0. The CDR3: CASSLAGNTGELFF. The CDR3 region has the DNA TGTGCCAGCAGTCTAGCGGGAAACACCGGGGAGCTGTTTTTT.

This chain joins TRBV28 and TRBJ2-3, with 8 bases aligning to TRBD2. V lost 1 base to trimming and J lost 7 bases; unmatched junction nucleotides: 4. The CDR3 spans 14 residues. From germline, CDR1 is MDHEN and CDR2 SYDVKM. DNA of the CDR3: TGTGCCAGCAGTTTATCAAGCGGGAGTAATACGCAGTATTTT. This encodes CASSLSSGSNTQYF.

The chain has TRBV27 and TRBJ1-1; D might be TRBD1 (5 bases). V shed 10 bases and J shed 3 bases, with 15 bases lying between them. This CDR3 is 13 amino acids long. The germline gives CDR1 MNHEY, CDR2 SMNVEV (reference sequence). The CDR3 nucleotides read TGTGCCACCAGCCAGGGTTTGTACACTGAAGCTTTCTTT. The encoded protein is CATSQGLYTEAFF.

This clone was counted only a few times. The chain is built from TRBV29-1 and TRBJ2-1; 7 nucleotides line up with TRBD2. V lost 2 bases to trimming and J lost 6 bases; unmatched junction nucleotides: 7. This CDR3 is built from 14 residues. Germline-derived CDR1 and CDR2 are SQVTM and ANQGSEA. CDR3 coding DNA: TGCAGCGTTGAAAAGGGTGCGGGAGCCAATGAGCAGTTCTTC. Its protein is CSVEKGAGANEQFF.

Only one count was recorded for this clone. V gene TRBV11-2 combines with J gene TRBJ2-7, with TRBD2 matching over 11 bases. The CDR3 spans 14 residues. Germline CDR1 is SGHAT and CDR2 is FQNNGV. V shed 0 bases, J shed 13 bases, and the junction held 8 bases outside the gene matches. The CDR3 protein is CASSLEGGLAGGYF. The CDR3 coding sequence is TGTGCCAGCAGCTTAGAAGGGGGTCTAGCGGGAGGTTACTTC.

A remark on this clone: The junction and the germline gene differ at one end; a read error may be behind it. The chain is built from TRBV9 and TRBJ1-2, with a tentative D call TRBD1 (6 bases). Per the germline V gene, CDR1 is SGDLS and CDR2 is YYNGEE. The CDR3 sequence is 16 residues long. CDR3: CARSVVGGGDPFGYTF. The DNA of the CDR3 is TGTGCCCGCAGCGTAGTGGGAGGGGGGGATCCTTTTGGCTACACCTTC.

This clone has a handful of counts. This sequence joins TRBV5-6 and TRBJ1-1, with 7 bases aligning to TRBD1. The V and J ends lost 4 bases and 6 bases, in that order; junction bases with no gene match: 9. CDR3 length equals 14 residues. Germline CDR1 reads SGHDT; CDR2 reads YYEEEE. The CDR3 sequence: CASSVTGSWPEAFF. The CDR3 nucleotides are TGTGCCAGCAGCGTGACAGGGAGTTGGCCTGAAGCTTTCTTT.

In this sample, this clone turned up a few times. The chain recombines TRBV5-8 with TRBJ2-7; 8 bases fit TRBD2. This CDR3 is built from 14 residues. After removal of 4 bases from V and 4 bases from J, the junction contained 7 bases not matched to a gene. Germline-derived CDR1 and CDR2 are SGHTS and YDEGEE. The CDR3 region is CASSLGSGAYEQYF. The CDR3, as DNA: TGTGCCAGCAGCCTGGGTAGCGGGGCTTACGAGCAGTACTTC. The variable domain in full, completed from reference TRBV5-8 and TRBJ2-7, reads EAGVTQSPTHLIKTRGQQATLRCSPISGHTSVYWYQQALGLGLQFLLWYDEGEERNRGNFPPRFSGRQFPNYSSELNVNALELEDSALYLCASSLGSGAYEQYFGPGTRLTVT.

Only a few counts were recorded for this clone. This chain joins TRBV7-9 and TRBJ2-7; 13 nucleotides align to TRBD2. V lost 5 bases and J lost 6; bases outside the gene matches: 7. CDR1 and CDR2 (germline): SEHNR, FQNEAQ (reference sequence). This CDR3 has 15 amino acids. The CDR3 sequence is CASSPGLAGTIEQYF. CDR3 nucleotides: TGTGCCAGCAGCCCGGGACTAGCGGGAACTATCGAGCAGTACTTC.

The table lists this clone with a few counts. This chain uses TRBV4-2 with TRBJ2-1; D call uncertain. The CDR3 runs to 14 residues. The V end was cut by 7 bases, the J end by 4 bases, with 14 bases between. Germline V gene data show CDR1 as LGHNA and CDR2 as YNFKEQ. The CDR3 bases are TGTGCCAGCACCGACTTAAGATTATACAATGAGCAGTTCTTC. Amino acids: CASTDLRLYNEQFF.

CDR3 region: CASSGQPYEQYF. The CDR3 DNA is TGTGCCAGCAGCGGACAGCCCTACGAGCAGTACTTC. V gene TRBV27 combines with J gene TRBJ2-7; a weak D match, TRBD1 (6 bases). CDR3 length: 12 amino acids. The V gene lost 6 bases and the J gene lost 2 bases, with 8 bases spanning the gap. Looked up from germline, CDR1 is MNHEY and CDR2 is SMNVEV (reference sequence).

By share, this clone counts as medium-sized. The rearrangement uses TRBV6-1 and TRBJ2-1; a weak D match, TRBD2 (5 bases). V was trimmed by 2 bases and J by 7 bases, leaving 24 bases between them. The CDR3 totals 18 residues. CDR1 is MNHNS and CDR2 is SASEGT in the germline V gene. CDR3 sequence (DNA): TGTGCCAGCAGTGAATCGGCCATTACCGTGGCGGGCCCAAATGAGCAGTTCTTC. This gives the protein CASSESAITVAGPNEQFF.

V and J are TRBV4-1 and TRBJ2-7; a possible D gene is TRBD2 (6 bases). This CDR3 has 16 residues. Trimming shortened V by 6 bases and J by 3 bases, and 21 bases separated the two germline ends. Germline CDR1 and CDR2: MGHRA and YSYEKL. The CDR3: CASSSDAGTLNYEQYF. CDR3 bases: TGCGCCAGCAGTTCAGATGCGGGGACTCTCAACTACGAGCAGTACTTC.

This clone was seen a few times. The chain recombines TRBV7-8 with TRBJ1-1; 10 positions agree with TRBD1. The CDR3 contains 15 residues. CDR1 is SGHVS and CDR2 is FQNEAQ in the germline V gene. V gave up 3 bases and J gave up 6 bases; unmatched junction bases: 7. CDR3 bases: TGTGCCAGCAGCTTTAGACAGGGGGCGCTTTCTGAAGCTTTCTTT. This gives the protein CASSFRQGALSEAFF.

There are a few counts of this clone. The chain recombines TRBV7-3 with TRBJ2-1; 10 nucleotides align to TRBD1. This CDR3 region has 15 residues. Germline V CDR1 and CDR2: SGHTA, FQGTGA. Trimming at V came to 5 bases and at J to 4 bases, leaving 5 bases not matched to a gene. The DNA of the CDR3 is TGTGCCAGCAGCCGCCGGGACAGGGGATACAATGAGCAGTTCTTC. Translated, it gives CASSRRDRGYNEQFF.

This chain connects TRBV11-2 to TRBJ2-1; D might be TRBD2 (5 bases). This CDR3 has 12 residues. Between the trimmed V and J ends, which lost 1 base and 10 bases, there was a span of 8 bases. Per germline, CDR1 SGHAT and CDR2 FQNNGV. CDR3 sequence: CASSLGGKEQFF. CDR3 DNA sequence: TGTGCCAGCAGCTTAGGAGGGAAGGAGCAGTTCTTC.

CDR3 residues: CASSEGYEQYF. In nucleotides, the CDR3 is TGTGCCAGCAGTGAGGGCTACGAGCAGTACTTC. This chain connects TRBV2 to TRBJ2-7; no firm D call. CDR1 is SNHLY and CDR2 is FYNNEI in the germline V gene. The CDR3 has 11 amino acids. V gave up 3 bases and J gave up 3 bases, with 3 bases separating them. Based on the CDR3 plus reference TRBV2 and TRBJ2-7, the full variable domain is EPEVTQTPSHQVTQMGQEVILRCVPISNHLYFYWYRQILGQKVEFLVSFYNNEISEKSEIFDDQFSVERPDGSNFTLKIRSTKLEDSAMYFCASSEGYEQYFGPGTRLTVT.

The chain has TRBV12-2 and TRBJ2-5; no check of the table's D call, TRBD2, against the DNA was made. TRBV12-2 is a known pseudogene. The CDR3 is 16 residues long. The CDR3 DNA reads TGTGCAAGTCGCTCGCCGCCTAGCGGGAGGGGTGAGACCCAGTACTTC. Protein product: CASRSPPSGRGETQYF.

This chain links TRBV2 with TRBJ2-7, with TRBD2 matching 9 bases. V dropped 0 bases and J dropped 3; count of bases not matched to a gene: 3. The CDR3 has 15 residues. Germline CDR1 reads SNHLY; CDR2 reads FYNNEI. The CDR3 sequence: CASSEARAGGYEQYF. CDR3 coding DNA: TGTGCCAGCAGTGAAGCGCGAGCGGGGGGCTACGAGCAGTACTTC.

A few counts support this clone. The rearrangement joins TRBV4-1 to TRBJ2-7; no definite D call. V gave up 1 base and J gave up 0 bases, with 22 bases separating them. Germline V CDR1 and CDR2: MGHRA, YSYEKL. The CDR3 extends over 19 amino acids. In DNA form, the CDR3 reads TGCGCCAGCAGCCAAGGCCTTGGACCGGGCCGACCTTTCTCCTACGAGCAGTACTTC. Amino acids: CASSQGLGPGRPFSYEQYF.

The CDR3, as DNA: TGTGCCATCAGTGAGACCGGACAGGAATACGAGCAGTACTTC. As protein: CAISETGQEYEQYF. The gene calls are TRBV10-3 and TRBJ2-7, with 7 nucleotides matching TRBD1. Germline V gene sequence: CDR1 ENHRY, CDR2 SYGVKD. After removal of 2 bases from V and 4 bases from J, the junction contained 5 bases not matched to a gene. The CDR3 covers 14 residues.

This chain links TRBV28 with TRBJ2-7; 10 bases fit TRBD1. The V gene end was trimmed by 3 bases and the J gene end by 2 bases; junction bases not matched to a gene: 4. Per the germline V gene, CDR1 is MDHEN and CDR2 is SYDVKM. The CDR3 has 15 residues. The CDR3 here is CASSLSGTGAYEQYF. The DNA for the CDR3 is TGTGCCAGCAGTTTGTCCGGGACAGGGGCCTACGAGCAGTACTTC.

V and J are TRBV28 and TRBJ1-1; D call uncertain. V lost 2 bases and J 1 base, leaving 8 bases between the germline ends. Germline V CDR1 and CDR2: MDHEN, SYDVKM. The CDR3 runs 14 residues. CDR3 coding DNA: TGTGCCAGCAGTTTAGAGGCGGAGAACACTGAAGCTTTCTTT. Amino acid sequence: CASSLEAENTEAFF.

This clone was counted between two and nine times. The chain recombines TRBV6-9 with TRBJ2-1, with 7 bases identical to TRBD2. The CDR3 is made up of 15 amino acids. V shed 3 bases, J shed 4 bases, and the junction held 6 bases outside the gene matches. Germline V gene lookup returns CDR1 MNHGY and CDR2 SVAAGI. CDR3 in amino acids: CASSYTSAPYNEQFF. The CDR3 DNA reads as TGTGCCAGCAGTTACACTAGCGCCCCATACAATGAGCAGTTCTTC.

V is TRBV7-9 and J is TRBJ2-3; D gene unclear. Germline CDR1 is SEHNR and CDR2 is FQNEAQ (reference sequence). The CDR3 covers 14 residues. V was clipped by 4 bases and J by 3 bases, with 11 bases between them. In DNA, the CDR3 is TGTGCCAGCAGCTCAACTACAGAAACAGATACGCAGTATTTT. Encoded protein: CASSSTTETDTQYF.